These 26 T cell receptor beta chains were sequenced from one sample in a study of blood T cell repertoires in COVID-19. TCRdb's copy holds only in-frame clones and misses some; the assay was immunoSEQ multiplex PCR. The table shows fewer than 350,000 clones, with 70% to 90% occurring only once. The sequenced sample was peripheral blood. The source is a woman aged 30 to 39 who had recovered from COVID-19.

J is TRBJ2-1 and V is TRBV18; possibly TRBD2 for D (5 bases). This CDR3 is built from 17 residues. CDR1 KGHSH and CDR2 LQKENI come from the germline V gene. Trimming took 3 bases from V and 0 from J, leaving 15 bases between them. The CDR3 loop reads CASSPTLGGSSYNEQFF. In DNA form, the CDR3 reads TGTGCCAGCTCACCGACCCTAGGTGGGAGCTCCTACAATGAGCAGTTCTTC.

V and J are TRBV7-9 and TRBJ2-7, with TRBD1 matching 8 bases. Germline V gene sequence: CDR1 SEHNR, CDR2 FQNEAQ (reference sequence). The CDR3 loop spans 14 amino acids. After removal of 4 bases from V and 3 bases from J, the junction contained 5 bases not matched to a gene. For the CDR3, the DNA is TGTGCCAGCAGCTCAGGTGGACAGGGCTACGAGCAGTACTTC. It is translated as CASSSGGQGYEQYF.

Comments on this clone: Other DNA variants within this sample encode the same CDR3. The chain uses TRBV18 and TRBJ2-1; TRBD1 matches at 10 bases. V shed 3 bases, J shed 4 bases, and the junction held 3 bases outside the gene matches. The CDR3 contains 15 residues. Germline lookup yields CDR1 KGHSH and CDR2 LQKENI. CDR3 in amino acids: CASSPPGQGYNEQFF. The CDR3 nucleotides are TGTGCCAGCTCACCCCCGGGACAGGGGTACAATGAGCAGTTCTTC.

CDR3 coding DNA: TGTGCCAGCACCTCCGGAGAGACCCAGTACTTC. It translates to CASTSGETQYF. J is TRBJ2-5 and V is TRBV6-5; D call uncertain. This CDR3 has 11 amino acids. Germline lookup yields CDR1 MNHEY and CDR2 SVGAGI. V dropped 7 bases and J dropped 4 bases, with 7 bases sitting between them.

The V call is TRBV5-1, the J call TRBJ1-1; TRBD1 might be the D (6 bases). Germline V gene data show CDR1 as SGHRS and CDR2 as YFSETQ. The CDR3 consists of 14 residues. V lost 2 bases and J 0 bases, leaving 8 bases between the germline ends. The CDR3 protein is CASSFEGVNTEAFF. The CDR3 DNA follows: TGCGCCAGCAGCTTCGAGGGGGTGAACACTGAAGCTTTCTTT.

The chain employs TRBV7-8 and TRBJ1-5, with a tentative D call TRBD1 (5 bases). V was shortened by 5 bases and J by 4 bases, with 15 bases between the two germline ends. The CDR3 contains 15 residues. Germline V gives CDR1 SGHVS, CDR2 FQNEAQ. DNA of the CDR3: TGTGCCAGCAGCAGGGGTCGCGGTGGGAATCAGCCCCAGCATTTT. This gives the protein CASSRGRGGNQPQHF.

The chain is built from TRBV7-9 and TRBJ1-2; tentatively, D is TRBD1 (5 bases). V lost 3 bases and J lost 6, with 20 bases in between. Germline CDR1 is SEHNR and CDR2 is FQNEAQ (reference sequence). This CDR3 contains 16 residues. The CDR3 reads CASSLSGRGIGDGYTF. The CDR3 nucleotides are TGTGCCAGCAGCTTGTCAGGGCGCGGTATTGGGGATGGCTACACCTTC.

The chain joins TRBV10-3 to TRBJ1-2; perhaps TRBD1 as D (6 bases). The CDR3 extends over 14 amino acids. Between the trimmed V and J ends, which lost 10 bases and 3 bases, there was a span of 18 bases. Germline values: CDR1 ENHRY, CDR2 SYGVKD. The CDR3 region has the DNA TGTGCCACCAGGGGCACGATTGAAGACTATGGCTACACCTTC. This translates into CATRGTIEDYGYTF.

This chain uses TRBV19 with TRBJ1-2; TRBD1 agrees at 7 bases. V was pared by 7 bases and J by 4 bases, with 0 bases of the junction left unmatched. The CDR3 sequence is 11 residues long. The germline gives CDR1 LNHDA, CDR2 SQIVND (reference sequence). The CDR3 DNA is TGTGCCAGTACAGGGGGCTATGGCTACACCTTC. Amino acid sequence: CASTGGYGYTF.

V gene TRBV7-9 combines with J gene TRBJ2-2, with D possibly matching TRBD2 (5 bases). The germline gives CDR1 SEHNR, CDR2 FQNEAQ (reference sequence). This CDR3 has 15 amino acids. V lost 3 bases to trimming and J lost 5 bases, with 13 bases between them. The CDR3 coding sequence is TGTGCCAGCAGCTTGGACCTAACTAGGACCGGGGAGCTGTTTTTT. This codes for CASSLDLTRTGELFF.

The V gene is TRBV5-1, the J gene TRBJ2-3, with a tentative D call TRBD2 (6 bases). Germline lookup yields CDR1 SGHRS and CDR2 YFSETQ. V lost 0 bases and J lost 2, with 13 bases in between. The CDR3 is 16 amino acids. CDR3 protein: CASSLEAGLVTDTQYF. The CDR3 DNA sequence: TGCGCCAGCAGCTTGGAAGCGGGTCTAGTCACAGATACGCAGTATTTT.

For the CDR3, the DNA is TGTGCCAGCAGCTTAGGGGCCTACACCGGGGAGCTGTTTTTT. It is translated as CASSLGAYTGELFF. The chain joins TRBV11-2 to TRBJ2-2, with D uncertain. V dropped 1 base and J dropped 3 bases, with 6 bases sitting between them. The CDR3 covers 14 residues. Germline CDR1 SGHAT, CDR2 FQNNGV.

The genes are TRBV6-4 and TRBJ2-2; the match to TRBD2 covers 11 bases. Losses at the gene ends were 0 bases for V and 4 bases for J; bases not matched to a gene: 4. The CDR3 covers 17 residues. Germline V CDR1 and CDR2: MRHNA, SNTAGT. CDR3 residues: CASSDSWGTSGTGELFF. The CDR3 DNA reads TGTGCCAGCAGTGACTCTTGGGGGACTAGCGGCACCGGGGAGCTGTTTTTT.

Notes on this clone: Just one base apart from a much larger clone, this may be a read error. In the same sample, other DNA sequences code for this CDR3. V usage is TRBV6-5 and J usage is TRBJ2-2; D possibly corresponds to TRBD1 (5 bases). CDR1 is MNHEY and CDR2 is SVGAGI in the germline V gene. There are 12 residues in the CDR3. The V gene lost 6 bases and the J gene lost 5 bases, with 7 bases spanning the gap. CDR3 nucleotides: TGTGCCAGCAGGAAGGGGACCGGGGAGCTGTTTTTT. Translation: CASRKGTGELFF.

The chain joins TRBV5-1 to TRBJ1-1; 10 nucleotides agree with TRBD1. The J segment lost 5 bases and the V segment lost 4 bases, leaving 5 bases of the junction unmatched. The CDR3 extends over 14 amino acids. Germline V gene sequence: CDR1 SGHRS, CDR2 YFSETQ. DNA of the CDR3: TGCGCCAGCAGCAAGCGGACAGGGGGGACTGAAGCTTTCTTT. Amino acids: CASSKRTGGTEAFF.

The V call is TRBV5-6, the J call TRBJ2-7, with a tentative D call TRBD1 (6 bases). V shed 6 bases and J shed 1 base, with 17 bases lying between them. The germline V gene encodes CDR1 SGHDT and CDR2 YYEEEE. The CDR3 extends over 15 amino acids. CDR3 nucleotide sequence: TGTGCCAGCACTCCGGATCAGGGGTCATCCTACGAGCAGTACTTC. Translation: CASTPDQGSSYEQYF.

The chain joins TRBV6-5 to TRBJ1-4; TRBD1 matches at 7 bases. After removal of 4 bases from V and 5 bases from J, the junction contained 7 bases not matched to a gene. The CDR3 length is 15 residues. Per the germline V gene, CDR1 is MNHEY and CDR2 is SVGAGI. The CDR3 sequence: CASSLLGQQNEKLFF. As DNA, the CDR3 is TGTGCCAGCAGTTTACTGGGACAGCAAAATGAAAAACTGTTTTTT.

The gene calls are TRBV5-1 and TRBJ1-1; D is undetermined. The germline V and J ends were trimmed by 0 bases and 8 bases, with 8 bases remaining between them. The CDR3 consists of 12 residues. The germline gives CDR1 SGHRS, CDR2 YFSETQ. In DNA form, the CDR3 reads TGCGCCAGCAGCTTGGTAGCGGGGGAAGCTTTCTTT. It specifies CASSLVAGEAFF.

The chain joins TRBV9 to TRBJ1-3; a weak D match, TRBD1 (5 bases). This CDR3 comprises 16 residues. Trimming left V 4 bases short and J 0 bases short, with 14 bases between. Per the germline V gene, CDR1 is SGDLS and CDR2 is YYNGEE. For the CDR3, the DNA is TGTGCCAGCAGCAGACGGCAGGGACTCTCTGGAAACACCATATATTTT. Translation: CASSRRQGLSGNTIYF.

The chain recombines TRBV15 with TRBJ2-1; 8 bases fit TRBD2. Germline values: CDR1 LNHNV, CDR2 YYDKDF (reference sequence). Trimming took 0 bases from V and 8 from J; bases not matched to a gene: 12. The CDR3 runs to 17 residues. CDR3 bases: TGTGCCACCAGCAGAGATCAGCGAGCGGGAGCAGTCCATGAGCAGTTCTTC. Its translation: CATSRDQRAGAVHEQFF.

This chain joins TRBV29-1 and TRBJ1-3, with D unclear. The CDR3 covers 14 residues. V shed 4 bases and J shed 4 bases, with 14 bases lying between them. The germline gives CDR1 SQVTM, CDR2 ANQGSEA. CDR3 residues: CSVANRGDGNTIYF. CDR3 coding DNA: TGCAGCGTTGCAAACCGAGGAGACGGAAACACCATATATTTT.

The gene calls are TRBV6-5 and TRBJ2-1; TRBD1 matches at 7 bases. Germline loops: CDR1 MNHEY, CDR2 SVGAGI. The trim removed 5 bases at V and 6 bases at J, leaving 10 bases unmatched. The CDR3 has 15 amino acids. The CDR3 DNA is TGTGCCAGCAGTAGACAGGGTTTAGAGGGCAATGAGCAGTTCTTC. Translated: CASSRQGLEGNEQFF.

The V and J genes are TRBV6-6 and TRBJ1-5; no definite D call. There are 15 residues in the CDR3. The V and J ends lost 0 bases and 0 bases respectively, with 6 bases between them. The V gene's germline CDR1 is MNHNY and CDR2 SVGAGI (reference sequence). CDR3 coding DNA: TGTGCCAGCAGTTACTCCAGTTATAGCAATCAGCCCCAGCATTTT. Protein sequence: CASSYSSYSNQPQHF.

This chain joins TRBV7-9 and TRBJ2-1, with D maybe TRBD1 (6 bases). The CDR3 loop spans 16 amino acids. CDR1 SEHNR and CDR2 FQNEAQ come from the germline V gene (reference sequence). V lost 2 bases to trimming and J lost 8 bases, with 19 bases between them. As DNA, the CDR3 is TGTGCCAGCAGCTTACCTTCAGGGGTTGAGTTATATGAGCAGTTCTTC. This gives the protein CASSLPSGVELYEQFF.

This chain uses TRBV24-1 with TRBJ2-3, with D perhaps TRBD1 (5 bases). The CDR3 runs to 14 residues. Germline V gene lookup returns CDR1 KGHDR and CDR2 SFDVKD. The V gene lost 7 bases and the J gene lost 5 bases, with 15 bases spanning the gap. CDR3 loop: CATSNPGQEDTQYF. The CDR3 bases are TGTGCCACCAGCAATCCAGGGCAAGAAGATACGCAGTATTTT.

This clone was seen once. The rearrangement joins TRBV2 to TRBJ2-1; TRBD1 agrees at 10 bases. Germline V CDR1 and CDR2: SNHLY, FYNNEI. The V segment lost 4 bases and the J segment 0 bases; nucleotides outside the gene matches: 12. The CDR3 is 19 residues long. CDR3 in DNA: TGTGCCAGCAGTGGCTCCGGGACAGGGGCTCCTTCCTCCTACAATGAGCAGTTCTTC. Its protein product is CASSGSGTGAPSSYNEQFF.